Sequencing of this T cell receptor beta chain was carried out in a study of technical replicates of blood from several donors. V shed 6 bases and J shed 3 bases, with 9 bases lying between them. CDR1 is MDHEN, CDR2 SYDVKM, per germline. CDR3 size: 12 residues. Assay used: immunoSEQ multiplex PCR; TCRdb lists only in-frame clones, some missing. The sample has about 12,000 clones, roughly 92% seen once. The chain joins TRBV28 to TRBJ2-7; TRBD2 might be the D (6 bases). This clonotype was obtained from a human donor in good health. The sample was PBMCs. CDR3 sequence reads: CASRTGLYEQYF. CDR3 coding DNA: TGTGCCAGCAGGACGGGACTCTACGAGCAGTACTTC.